The 21 T cell receptor beta chains in this list originate from one sample, sequenced in a study of cytotoxic CD8 clonotypes in ibrutinib-treated CLL. TCRdb keeps only in-frame clones here, not all; method: immunoSEQ multiplex PCR. The sample has more than 110,000 clones; 70% to 90% are singletons. Sequences were derived from PBMCs, sampled after 36 months of ibrutinib treatment. The receptors shown here come from a human donor with chronic lymphocytic leukemia.

This chain links TRBV28 with TRBJ1-2; 8 positions agree with TRBD1. Trimming took 1 base from V and 7 from J; bases not matched to a gene: 14. CDR3 size: 17 residues. Germline-derived CDR1 and CDR2 are MDHEN and SYDVKM. CDR3 region: CASSLFGYGQGDRGYTF. The CDR3 DNA follows: TGTGCCAGCAGTTTATTCGGGTATGGACAGGGTGATCGTGGCTACACCTTC.

This chain uses TRBV6-5 with TRBJ2-5; 9 positions agree with TRBD1. Per germline, CDR1 MNHEY and CDR2 SVGAGI. The trim removed 6 bases at V and 5 bases at J, leaving 7 bases unmatched. The CDR3 consists of 14 residues. This chain's CDR3 is CASRKGQGTETQYF. The CDR3 DNA sequence: TGTGCCAGCAGAAAGGGACAGGGTACGGAGACCCAGTACTTC.

This clone was observed a handful of times. The V gene is TRBV18, the J gene TRBJ1-4, with TRBD1 as a possible D gene (5 bases). The CDR3 is 14 amino acids. Between the trimmed V and J ends, which lost 3 bases and 5 bases, there was a span of 10 bases. CDR1 and CDR2 (germline): KGHSH, LQKENI. Here the CDR3 reads CASSPRRDNEKLFF. The CDR3 DNA is TGTGCCAGCTCACCGAGGAGGGACAATGAAAAACTGTTTTTT.

CDR3 sequence (DNA): TGTGCCAGCAGTTTACGGAGTTGGGGTTATGAAAAACTGTTTTTT. Translating gives CASSLRSWGYEKLFF. The chain has TRBV27 and TRBJ1-4; no clear D. The germline CDR1 and CDR2 sequences are MNHEY and SMNVEV (reference sequence). This CDR3 has 15 residues. V was cut by 2 bases and J by 6 bases, with 13 bases left in between.

This clone was counted once. The chain joins TRBV7-3 to TRBJ2-2; D is perhaps TRBD1 or TRBD2 (5 bases each). Looked up from germline, CDR1 is SGHTA and CDR2 is FQGTGA. This CDR3 has 14 residues. V lost 6 bases and J lost 4, with 12 bases in between. The CDR3 DNA sequence: TGTGCCAGCAGGCCGGGACGGAGCACCGGGGAGCTGTTTTTT. Translating gives CASRPGRSTGELFF.

This chain connects TRBV11-2 to TRBJ1-4; the match to TRBD1 covers 7 bases. The CDR3 loop spans 16 amino acids. The V and J ends lost 4 bases and 8 bases, in that order; junction bases with no gene match: 13. Germline V CDR1 and CDR2: SGHAT, FQNNGV. CDR3 coding DNA: TGTGCCAGCAGCTACTTTGTTGTAGGGGGCAGGGAAAAACTGTTTTTT. Translating it yields CASSYFVVGGREKLFF.

The sample holds one count of this clone. The chain has TRBV5-1 and TRBJ1-1; D is ambiguous. V lost 3 bases to trimming and J lost 3 bases, with 9 bases between them. Germline CDR1 SGHRS, CDR2 YFSETQ. This CDR3 comprises 13 residues. The CDR3 is CASSSQLDTEAFF. In DNA, the CDR3 is TGCGCCAGCAGCTCCCAGTTGGACACTGAAGCTTTCTTT.

This chain joins TRBV18 and TRBJ2-7, with D perhaps matching TRBD1 (6 bases). The V and J ends lost 1 base and 3 bases respectively, with 13 bases between them. Germline V gene sequence: CDR1 KGHSH, CDR2 LQKENI. There are 15 residues in the CDR3. The CDR3 loop reads CASSPQSQGRYEQYF. DNA for the CDR3: TGTGCCAGCTCACCACAATCACAGGGTCGCTACGAGCAGTACTTC.

The genes are TRBV28 and TRBJ1-4, with 9 positions matching TRBD1. Germline V gene lookup returns CDR1 MDHEN and CDR2 SYDVKM. V lost 6 bases and J lost 6; bases outside the gene matches: 5. This CDR3 has 14 residues. CDR3 sequence: CASSWGTGYEKLFF. The CDR3 bases are TGTGCCAGCAGCTGGGGGACAGGGTATGAAAAACTGTTTTTT. The variable domain in full, with the rest retrieved from reference TRBV28 and TRBJ1-4, is DVKVTQSSRYLVKRTGEKVFLECVQDMDHENMFWYRQDPGLGLRLIYFSYDVKMKEKGDIPEGYSVSREKKERFSLILESASTNQTSMYLCASSWGTGYEKLFFGSGTQLSVL.

This clone has a single count. This chain joins TRBV27 and TRBJ2-2; the match to TRBD1 covers 8 bases. V lost 6 bases to trimming and J lost 1 base; unmatched junction nucleotides: 4. This CDR3 region has 15 residues. CDR1 and CDR2 from the germline V gene are MNHEY and SMNVEV (reference sequence). The CDR3 bases are TGTGCCAGCAGATATGGGACAGGGAACACCGGGGAGCTGTTTTTT. It specifies CASRYGTGNTGELFF.

The V call is TRBV14, the J call TRBJ2-7; D perhaps matches TRBD1 (6 bases). Trimming removed 4 bases from V and 3 bases from J, with 10 bases in between. The V gene's germline CDR1 is SGHDN and CDR2 FVKESK. The CDR3 has 13 amino acids. The CDR3 DNA follows: TGTGCCAGCAGCCCAGGGACATACTACGAGCAGTACTTC. Its translation: CASSPGTYYEQYF.

V is TRBV29-1 and J is TRBJ2-3; D is uncertain. Germline values: CDR1 SQVTM, CDR2 ANQGSEA. V lost 1 base and J lost 3, with 8 bases in between. The CDR3 loop spans 13 amino acids. The CDR3 spells CSVEVRSTDTQYF. CDR3 DNA sequence: TGCAGCGTTGAAGTGAGGTCGACAGATACGCAGTATTTT.

The rearrangement uses TRBV18 and TRBJ2-3, with D tentatively TRBD2 (6 bases). The germline V and J ends were trimmed by 4 bases and 7 bases, with 21 bases remaining between them. Per the germline V gene, CDR1 is KGHSH and CDR2 is LQKENI. The CDR3 is made up of 16 amino acids. The CDR3 here is CASSQAGTSKGNTQYF. The CDR3 coding sequence is TGTGCCAGCTCACAAGCCGGGACTTCCAAAGGTAATACGCAGTATTTT.

The rearrangement joins TRBV4-1 to TRBJ2-1; TRBD1 is a possible D gene (6 bases). V gave up 6 bases and J gave up 5 bases, with 14 bases separating them. Germline-derived CDR1 and CDR2 are MGHRA and YSYEKL. The CDR3 is 14 residues long. The CDR3 region has the DNA TGCGCCAGCAGGCACCTTGGACAGAACAATGAGCAGTTCTTC. Its protein is CASRHLGQNNEQFF.

The V call is TRBV20-1, the J call TRBJ2-1; D not resolved. The CDR3 spans 10 residues. CDR1 DFQATT and CDR2 SNEGSKA come from the germline V gene (reference sequence). V was trimmed by 3 bases and J by 10 bases, leaving 7 bases between them. CDR3 DNA sequence: TGCAGTGCTAGGCGGAACGAGCAGTTCTTC. It translates to CSARRNEQFF.

CDR3 protein: CASSVRRGRQSYEQFF. As DNA, the CDR3 is TGTGCCAGTAGTGTGAGAAGGGGTAGACAGAGTTATGAGCAGTTCTTC. The rearrangement uses TRBV19 and TRBJ2-1; a weak D match, TRBD1 (5 bases). The CDR3 length is 16 residues. V dropped 5 bases and J dropped 8 bases, with 22 bases sitting between them. The germline gives CDR1 LNHDA, CDR2 SQIVND (reference sequence).

This chain connects TRBV4-1 to TRBJ2-5, with 14 bases lining up with TRBD2. Trimming cost V 0 bases and J 4 bases; bases outside gene matches: 10. Germline V gene data show CDR1 as MGHRA and CDR2 as YSYEKL. The CDR3 sequence is 19 residues long. The CDR3 DNA reads as TGCGCCAGCAGCCAAGATCACCAGACTAGCGGGGGGGCAGGAGAGACCCAGTACTTC. Protein product: CASSQDHQTSGGAGETQYF.

The rearrangement joins TRBV11-2 to TRBJ2-1, with D perhaps TRBD1 or TRBD2 (5 bases each). Germline loops: CDR1 SGHAT, CDR2 FQNNGV. This CDR3 has 17 amino acids. V lost 6 bases to trimming and J lost 0 bases, with 18 bases between them. CDR3 bases: TGTGCCAGCAGGGGGGAAGGCGGATATAGCTCCTACAATGAGCAGTTCTTC. Protein sequence: CASRGEGGYSSYNEQFF. The variable domain in full, with the rest retrieved from reference TRBV11-2 and TRBJ2-1, is EAGVAQSPRYKIIEKRQSVAFWCNPISGHATLYWYQQILGQGPKLLIQFQNNGVVDDSQLPKDRFSAERLKGVDSTLKIQPAKLEDSAVYLCASRGEGGYSSYNEQFFGPGTRLTVL.

The rearrangement joins TRBV30 to TRBJ1-6; 8 nucleotides match TRBD1. V gave up 3 bases and J gave up 13 bases; unmatched junction bases: 11. CDR3 length: 14 amino acids. Looked up from germline, CDR1 is GTSNPN and CDR2 is SVGIG (reference sequence). In DNA, the CDR3 is TGTGCCTGGAGCCTTGGACAGGGAGGTCACCCCCTCCACTTT. Residues: CAWSLGQGGHPLHF.

The rearrangement uses TRBV16 and TRBJ1-2; perhaps TRBD1 as D (6 bases). Trimming shortened V by 0 bases and J by 10 bases, and 12 bases separated the two germline ends. This CDR3 comprises 13 residues. The germline V gene has CDR1 KGHSY and CDR2 FQNENV. For the CDR3, the DNA is TGTGCCAGCAGCCAATCGAGCACAGGGACCTACACCTTC. Amino acid sequence: CASSQSSTGTYTF.

The rearrangement links TRBV7-9 to TRBJ1-5; D gene unclear. There are 15 residues in the CDR3. Trimming removed 2 bases at V and 7 bases at J, with 15 bases between. In germline, CDR1 is SEHNR, CDR2 FQNEAQ (reference sequence). The CDR3 here is CASSLNRDPWQPQHF. CDR3 nucleotide sequence: TGTGCCAGCAGCTTAAACCGAGACCCTTGGCAGCCCCAGCATTTT.